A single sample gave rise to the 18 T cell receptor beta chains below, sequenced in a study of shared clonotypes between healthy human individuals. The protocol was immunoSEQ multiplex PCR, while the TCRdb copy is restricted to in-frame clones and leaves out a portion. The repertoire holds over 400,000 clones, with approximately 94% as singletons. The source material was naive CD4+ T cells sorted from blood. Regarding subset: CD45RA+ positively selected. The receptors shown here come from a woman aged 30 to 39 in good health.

The CDR3 is CASSQSDRVSYEQYF. The CDR3 nucleotides read TGTGCCAGCAGCCAGTCGGACAGGGTCTCCTACGAGCAGTACTTC. V and J are TRBV28 and TRBJ2-7, with TRBD1 matching over 8 bases. The trim removed 6 bases at V and 0 bases at J, leaving 7 bases unmatched. Germline CDR1 is MDHEN and CDR2 is SYDVKM. This CDR3 has 15 residues.

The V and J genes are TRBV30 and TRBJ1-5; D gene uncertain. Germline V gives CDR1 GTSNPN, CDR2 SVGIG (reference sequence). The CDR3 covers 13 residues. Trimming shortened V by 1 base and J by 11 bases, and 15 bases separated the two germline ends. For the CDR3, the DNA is TGTGCCTGGAGTGACCAGAGGGCGGCGACCCAGCATTTT. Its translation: CAWSDQRAATQHF. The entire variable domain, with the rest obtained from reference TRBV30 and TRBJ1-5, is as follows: SQTIHQWPATLVQPVGSPLSLECTVEGTSNPNLYWYRQAAGRGLQLLFYSVGIGQISSEVPQNLSASRPQDRQFILSSKKLLLSDSGFYLCAWSDQRAATQHFGDGTRLSIL.

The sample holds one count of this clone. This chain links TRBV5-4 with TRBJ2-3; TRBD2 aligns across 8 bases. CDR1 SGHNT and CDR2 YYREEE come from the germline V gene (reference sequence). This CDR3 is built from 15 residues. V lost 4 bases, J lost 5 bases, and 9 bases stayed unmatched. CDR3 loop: CASSNKRERLDTQYF. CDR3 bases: TGTGCCAGCAGCAATAAGCGGGAGAGGTTAGATACGCAGTATTTT.

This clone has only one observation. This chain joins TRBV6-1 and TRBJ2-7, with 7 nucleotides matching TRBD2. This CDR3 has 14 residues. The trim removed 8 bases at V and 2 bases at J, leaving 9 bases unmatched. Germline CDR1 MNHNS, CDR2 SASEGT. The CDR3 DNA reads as TGTGCCAGCCGGGGCGCTAGCGGTGCCTACGAGCAGTACTTC. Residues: CASRGASGAYEQYF.

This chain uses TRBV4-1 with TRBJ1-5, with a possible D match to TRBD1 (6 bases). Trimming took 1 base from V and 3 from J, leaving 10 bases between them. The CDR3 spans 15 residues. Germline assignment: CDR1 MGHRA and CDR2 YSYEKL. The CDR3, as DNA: TGCGCCAGCAGCCAAGCAGGGGTAGACAATCAGCCCCAGCATTTT. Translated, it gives CASSQAGVDNQPQHF.

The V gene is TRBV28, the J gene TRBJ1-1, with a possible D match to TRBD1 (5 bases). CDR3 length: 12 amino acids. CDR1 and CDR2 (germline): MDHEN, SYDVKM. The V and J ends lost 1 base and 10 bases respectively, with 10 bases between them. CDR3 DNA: TGTGCCAGCAGTTTATTGGGGGAAGGAGCTTTCTTT. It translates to CASSLLGEGAFF.

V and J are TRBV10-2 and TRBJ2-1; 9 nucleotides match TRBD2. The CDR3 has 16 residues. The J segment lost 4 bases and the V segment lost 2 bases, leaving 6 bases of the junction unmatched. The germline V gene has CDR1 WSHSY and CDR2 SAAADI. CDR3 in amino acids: CASSEQRGAQYNEQFF. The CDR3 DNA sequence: TGCGCCAGCAGTGAGCAGCGGGGGGCACAATACAATGAGCAGTTCTTC.

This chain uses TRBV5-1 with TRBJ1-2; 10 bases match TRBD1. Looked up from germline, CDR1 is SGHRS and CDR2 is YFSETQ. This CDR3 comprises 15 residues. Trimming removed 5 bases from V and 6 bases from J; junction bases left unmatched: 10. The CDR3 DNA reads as TGCGCCAGCAGGTCGCAACCTGACAGGGGGCATGGCTACACCTTC. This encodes CASRSQPDRGHGYTF.

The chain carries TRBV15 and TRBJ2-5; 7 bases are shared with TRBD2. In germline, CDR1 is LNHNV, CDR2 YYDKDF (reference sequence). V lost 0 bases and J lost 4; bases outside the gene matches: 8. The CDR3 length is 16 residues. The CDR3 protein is CATSRDRVGGRETQYF. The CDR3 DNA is TGTGCCACCAGCAGAGATAGGGTGGGAGGGCGAGAGACCCAGTACTTC.

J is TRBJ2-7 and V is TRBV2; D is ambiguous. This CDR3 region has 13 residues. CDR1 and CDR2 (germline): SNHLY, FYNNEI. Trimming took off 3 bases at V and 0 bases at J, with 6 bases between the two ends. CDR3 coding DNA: TGTGCCAGCAGTGAGGGCAGCTCCTACGAGCAGTACTTC. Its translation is CASSEGSSYEQYF. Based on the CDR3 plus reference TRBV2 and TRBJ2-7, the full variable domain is EPEVTQTPSHQVTQMGQEVILRCVPISNHLYFYWYRQILGQKVEFLVSFYNNEISEKSEIFDDQFSVERPDGSNFTLKIRSTKLEDSAMYFCASSEGSSYEQYFGPGTRLTVT.

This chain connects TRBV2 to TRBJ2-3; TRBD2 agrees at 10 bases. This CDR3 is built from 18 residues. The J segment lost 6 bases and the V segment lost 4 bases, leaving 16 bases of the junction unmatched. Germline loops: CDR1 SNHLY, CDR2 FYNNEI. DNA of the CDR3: TGTGCCAGCAGTGTCTCGGAACCGGGACTAGCGTGGTTTGATACGCAGTATTTT. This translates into CASSVSEPGLAWFDTQYF.

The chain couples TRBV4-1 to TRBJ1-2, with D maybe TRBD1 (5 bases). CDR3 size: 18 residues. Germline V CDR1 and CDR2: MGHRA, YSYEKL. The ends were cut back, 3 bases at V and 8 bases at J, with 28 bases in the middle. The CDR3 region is CASSHDQRRQYKDLGYTF. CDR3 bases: TGCGCCAGCAGCCACGACCAAAGGAGACAGTATAAAGATTTGGGCTACACCTTC.

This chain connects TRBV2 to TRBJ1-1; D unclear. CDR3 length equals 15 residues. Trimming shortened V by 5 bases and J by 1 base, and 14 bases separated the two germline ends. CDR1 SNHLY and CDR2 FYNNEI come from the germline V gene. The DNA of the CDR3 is TGTGCCAGCAGTAGCATCAGACTTCAGAACACTGAAGCTTTCTTT. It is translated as CASSSIRLQNTEAFF.

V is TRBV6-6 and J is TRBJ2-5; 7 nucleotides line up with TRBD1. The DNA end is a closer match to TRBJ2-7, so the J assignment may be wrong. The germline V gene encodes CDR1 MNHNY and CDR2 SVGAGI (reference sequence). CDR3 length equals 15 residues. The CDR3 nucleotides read TGTGCCAGCAGTCCGGGGACAGTTCAGTCCTACGAGCAGTACTTC. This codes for CASSPGTVQSYEQYF.

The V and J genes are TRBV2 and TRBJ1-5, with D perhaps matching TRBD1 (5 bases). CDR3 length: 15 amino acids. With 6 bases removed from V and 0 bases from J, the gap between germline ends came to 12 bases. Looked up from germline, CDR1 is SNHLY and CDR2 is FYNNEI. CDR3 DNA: TGTGCCAGCAGGGCGGGACGGATTAGCAATCAGCCCCAGCATTTT. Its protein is CASRAGRISNQPQHF.

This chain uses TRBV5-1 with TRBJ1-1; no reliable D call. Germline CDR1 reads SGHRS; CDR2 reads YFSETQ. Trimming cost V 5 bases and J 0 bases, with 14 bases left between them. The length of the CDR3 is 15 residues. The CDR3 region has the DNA TGCGCCAGCAGTTCGGGTTTACTTATGAACACTGAAGCTTTCTTT. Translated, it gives CASSSGLLMNTEAFF.

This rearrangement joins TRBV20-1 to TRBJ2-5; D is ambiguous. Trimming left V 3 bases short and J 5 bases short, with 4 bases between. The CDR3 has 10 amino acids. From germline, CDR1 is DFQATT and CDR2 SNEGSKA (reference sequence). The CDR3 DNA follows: TGCAGTGCTAGCGCCGAGACCCAGTACTTC. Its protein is CSASAETQYF.

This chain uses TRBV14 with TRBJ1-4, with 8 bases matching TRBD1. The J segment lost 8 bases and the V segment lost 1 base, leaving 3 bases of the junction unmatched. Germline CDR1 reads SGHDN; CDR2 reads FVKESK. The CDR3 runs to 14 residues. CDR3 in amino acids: CASSQVTGGEKLFF. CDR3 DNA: TGTGCCAGCAGCCAAGTAACAGGGGGAGAAAAACTGTTTTTT.